Included here is one T cell receptor (beta chain) sequence, with context. The data are from a study of cytomegalovirus exposure and HLA in healthy donors. The primer mix had 60 Vbeta and 13 Jbeta primers. The table came from immunoSEQ multiplex PCR; TCRdb's copy has only in-frame clones and leaves some out. The data hold some 110,000 clones, with over 65% observed a single time. Germline V CDR1 and CDR2: LGHNA, YNFKEQ. V was cut by 2 bases and J by 0 bases, with 14 bases left in between. The CDR3 has 18 residues. This clonotype originated in a woman aged 50 to 60 in good health and CMV-seropositive. The sequencing sample was made of PBMCs. The chain combines TRBV4-2 with TRBJ2-6; a weak D match, TRBD1 (6 bases). DNA of the CDR3: TGTGCCAGCAGCCAAATGGGGGCTGTCGTCTCTGGGGCCAACGTCCTGACTTTC. This encodes CASSQMGAVVSGANVLTF.